These 3 T cell receptor beta chains share one sample of origin, sequenced in a study of T-cell reconstitution after alpha-beta-depleted transplantation in children. A library of TCRbeta sequences, prepared with unique molecular identifiers, was generated. TCRdb called the PCR reads again in MiXCR, with one record for every CDR3 protein. Among 250,000 to 350,000 distinct CDR3 sequences listed, 9.9% were seen once. The sequencing used PBMCs from the stem cell graft donor, collected from the stem cell graft. The receptors originated from a human donor who donated a stem cell graft to a child with SCID.

The V and J genes are TRBV29-1 and TRBJ2-2; D call uncertain. There are 13 residues in the CDR3. The V gene's germline CDR1 is SQVTM and CDR2 ANQGSEA. The V and J ends lost 6 bases and 4 bases respectively, with 12 bases between them. The CDR3 sequence is CSVTEAPTGELFF. CDR3 in DNA: TGCAGCGTCACAGAGGCTCCCACCGGGGAGCTGTTTTTT.

The chain couples TRBV27 to TRBJ1-1; D possibly corresponds to TRBD1 (6 bases). CDR1 is MNHEY, CDR2 SMNVEV, per germline (reference sequence). The V and J ends lost 7 bases and 2 bases respectively, with 14 bases between them. The CDR3 sequence is 14 residues long. The CDR3 reads CASTIQGGNTEAFF. The CDR3 DNA is TGTGCCAGCACCATACAGGGAGGAAACACTGAAGCTTTCTTT.

The chain recombines TRBV20-1 with TRBJ2-1, with D unclear. The CDR3 runs to 17 residues. V was cut by 0 bases and J by 0 bases, with 15 bases left in between. Germline assignment: CDR1 DFQATT and CDR2 SNEGSKA (reference sequence). The CDR3 DNA sequence: TGCAGTGCTAGAGATCTCGGGCCCCAGAGCTCCTACAATGAGCAGTTCTTC. Translation gives CSARDLGPQSSYNEQFF.